The 25 T cell receptor beta chains presented below share a single source sample, sequenced in a study of OX40 agonist ivuxolimab in advanced cancers. TCRdb's table, derived via immunoSEQ multiplex PCR, lists solely in-frame clones and lacks some. The sample contains 70,000 to 95,000 clones, about 90% of which appear only once. The sequences come from CD4+ or CD8+ T cells sorted from blood, collected in a trial of the OX40 agonist ivuxolimab. The receptor source for this set is an adult with an advanced solid tumor such as melanoma, head and neck, liver or kidney cancer.

This chain uses TRBV14 with TRBJ2-7; 10 bases align to TRBD1. V lost 0 bases and J lost 4; bases outside the gene matches: 6. Germline CDR1 SGHDN, CDR2 FVKESK. This CDR3 is 16 amino acids long. CDR3 amino acids: CASSQDGTGVLYEQYF. The CDR3, as DNA: TGTGCCAGCAGCCAAGATGGGACAGGGGTCCTGTACGAGCAGTACTTC.

The chain couples TRBV6-1 to TRBJ1-2; 9 bases are shared with TRBD1. The CDR3 is 14 amino acids. Germline trimming cut 6 bases from V and 4 bases from J; bases unmatched to any gene: 6. Germline-derived CDR1 and CDR2 are MNHNS and SASEGT. The CDR3 region has the DNA TGTGCCAGCAGGCGACAGGGGGTGCTCTATGGCTACACCTTC. Residues: CASRRQGVLYGYTF.

The rearrangement joins TRBV6-6 to TRBJ2-7; the match to TRBD2 covers 7 bases. J was trimmed by 8 bases and V by 6 bases; bases with no gene match: 13. This CDR3 has 14 residues. The germline V gene has CDR1 MNHNY and CDR2 SVGAGI (reference sequence). CDR3 amino acids: CASSRGLVGSKQYF. The DNA of the CDR3 is TGTGCCAGCAGCCGCGGACTAGTGGGATCCAAGCAGTACTTC.

This chain connects TRBV19 to TRBJ2-7; TRBD1 matches 12 bases. There are 15 residues in the CDR3. Germline V gives CDR1 LNHDA, CDR2 SQIVND (reference sequence). V gave up 8 bases and J gave up 5 bases; unmatched junction bases: 10. The DNA for the CDR3 is TGTGCCAGTTCTTTGTTGGGGACAGGGGGCAACGAGCAGTACTTC. This codes for CASSLLGTGGNEQYF.

This clone came up once. The V call is TRBV6-5, the J call TRBJ2-2; D tentatively fits TRBD1 or TRBD2 (5 bases each). Germline values: CDR1 MNHEY, CDR2 SVGAGI. The CDR3 length is 15 residues. The V and J ends lost 8 bases and 1 base respectively, with 14 bases between them. CDR3 amino acids: CASGGGQGNTGELFF. The CDR3 DNA is TGTGCCAGCGGGGGTGGCCAGGGGAACACCGGGGAGCTGTTTTTT.

This clone was found a few times. The chain carries TRBV6-4 and TRBJ2-7; 10 bases match TRBD2. Germline CDR1 is MRHNA and CDR2 is SNTAGT. The CDR3 covers 14 residues. Unmatched junction bases numbered 7, after V lost 7 bases and J lost 4 bases. The CDR3 nucleotides read TGTGCCAGCATTCGAGCGGGGGGGCGGTACGAGCAGTACTTC. Translation: CASIRAGGRYEQYF.

This chain uses TRBV6-5 with TRBJ1-1; TRBD1 matches 8 bases. This CDR3 spans 14 amino acids. From germline, CDR1 is MNHEY and CDR2 SVGAGI. V lost 6 bases and J lost 6; bases outside the gene matches: 9. The chain's CDR3 is CASSRGDRGSEAFF. CDR3 coding DNA: TGTGCCAGCAGCCGGGGTGACAGGGGATCTGAAGCTTTCTTT.

This clone was counted only a few times. V is TRBV5-1 and J is TRBJ2-7; possible D gene TRBD2, 5 bases. The germline V gene has CDR1 SGHRS and CDR2 YFSETQ. The CDR3 has 12 residues. V gave up 2 bases and J gave up 7 bases, with 10 bases separating them. As DNA, the CDR3 is TGCGCCAGCAGCTTCAGCGGTAGGGAGCAGTACTTC. Encoded protein: CASSFSGREQYF.

The rearrangement links TRBV9 to TRBJ2-7, with 8 positions matching TRBD2. Germline V gene sequence: CDR1 SGDLS, CDR2 YYNGEE. After removal of 0 bases from V and 2 bases from J, the junction contained 4 bases not matched to a gene. The CDR3 has 15 residues. CDR3: CASSVGPSGPYEQYF. In nucleotides, the CDR3 is TGTGCCAGCAGCGTAGGACCTAGCGGGCCCTACGAGCAGTACTTC.

The chain joins TRBV10-2 to TRBJ2-7, with D perhaps TRBD2 (5 bases). Trimming took off 2 bases at V and 13 bases at J, with 21 bases between the two ends. The CDR3 totals 14 residues. The germline gives CDR1 WSHSY, CDR2 SAAADI. CDR3 in amino acids: CASSEPLAGSVPYF. The CDR3 region has the DNA TGCGCCAGCAGTGAGCCATTGGCGGGTTCGGTCCCTTACTTC.

J is TRBJ1-1 and V is TRBV6-6, with no clear D. V dropped 0 bases and J dropped 7 bases, with 3 bases sitting between them. This CDR3 is 11 amino acids long. Germline CDR1 reads MNHNY; CDR2 reads SVGAGI (reference sequence). In DNA form, the CDR3 reads TGTGCCAGCAGTTACTCTAGTGAAGCTTTCTTT. It encodes CASSYSSEAFF.

V is TRBV6-4 and J is TRBJ1-2, with D tentatively TRBD1 (6 bases). The CDR3 has 12 residues. Germline lookup yields CDR1 MRHNA and CDR2 SNTAGT. The V end lost 3 bases, the J end lost 11 bases, and 13 bases lay between the germline ends. The CDR3 protein is CASSDLGARYTF. DNA of the CDR3: TGTGCCAGCAGTGATCTGGGGGCGAGATACACCTTC.

V and J are TRBV11-3 and TRBJ2-1; D is unclear. Trimming cost V 3 bases and J 6 bases, with 9 bases left between them. Germline V lookup: CDR1 SGHNT, CDR2 YENEEA. CDR3 length: 13 residues. The CDR3 loop is CASSLGRPNEQFF. The CDR3 DNA sequence: TGTGCCAGCAGCTTGGGCAGGCCCAATGAGCAGTTCTTC. The full variable domain, rest sourced from reference TRBV11-3 and TRBJ2-1, is EAGVVQSPRYKIIEKKQPVAFWCNPISGHNTLYWYLQNLGQGPELLIRYENEEAVDDSQLPKDRFSAERLKGVDSTLKIQPAELGDSAVYLCASSLGRPNEQFFGPGTRLTVL.

The V call is TRBV7-9, the J call TRBJ2-5; D is unresolved. The CDR3 contains 14 residues. CDR1 is SEHNR and CDR2 is FQNEAQ in the germline V gene (reference sequence). V was shortened by 4 bases and J by 0 bases, with 9 bases between the two germline ends. CDR3 sequence (DNA): TGTGCCAGCAGCTCCGGCGCGTACCAAGAGACCCAGTACTTC. This translates into CASSSGAYQETQYF.

The chain uses TRBV11-3 and TRBJ2-7; 9 nucleotides agree with TRBD1. J gave up 4 bases and V 4 bases, and 2 bases lay outside the gene matches. The CDR3 is 13 amino acids. Germline V gene lookup returns CDR1 SGHNT and CDR2 YENEEA. Here the CDR3 reads CASSSGQGYEQYF. CDR3 in DNA: TGTGCCAGCAGCTCGGGACAGGGATACGAGCAGTACTTC.

The gene calls are TRBV30 and TRBJ1-5; a possible D gene is TRBD1 (5 bases). The germline V gene has CDR1 GTSNPN and CDR2 SVGIG (reference sequence). V dropped 0 bases and J dropped 3 bases, with 9 bases sitting between them. This CDR3 comprises 14 residues. The chain's CDR3 is CAWSVLTDNQPQHF. CDR3 in DNA: TGTGCCTGGAGTGTACTGACAGACAATCAGCCCCAGCATTTT.

This CDR3 reads CASSFGQGRSNQPQHF. The CDR3 DNA reads as TGTGCCAGCAGCTTTGGACAGGGGCGTAGCAATCAGCCCCAGCATTTT. V is TRBV5-4 and J is TRBJ1-5, with 9 bases matching TRBD1. With 2 bases clipped from V and 0 bases from J, the junction kept 3 bases outside the gene matches. CDR1 and CDR2 from the germline V gene are SGHNT and YYREEE (reference sequence). CDR3 length equals 16 residues.

Only one count was recorded for this clone. V usage is TRBV29-1 and J usage is TRBJ2-2; unclear D gene. CDR1 and CDR2 (germline): SQVTM, ANQGSEA. The V end was cut by 5 bases, the J end by 0 bases, with 10 bases between. The CDR3 is 14 amino acids. CDR3 DNA sequence: TGCAGCGTTTCGTCGCCCACGAACACCGGGGAGCTGTTTTTT. Its translation is CSVSSPTNTGELFF.

This chain joins TRBV19 and TRBJ2-7, with D uncertain. The V gene lost 3 bases and the J gene lost 0 bases, with 9 bases spanning the gap. Per germline, CDR1 LNHDA and CDR2 SQIVND (reference sequence). This CDR3 spans 14 amino acids. For the CDR3, the DNA is TGTGCCAGTAGTATGAGTCTAATCTCCTACGAGCAGTACTTC. It is translated as CASSMSLISYEQYF.

V usage is TRBV9 and J usage is TRBJ2-1; TRBD2 aligns across 9 bases. Germline V lookup: CDR1 SGDLS, CDR2 YYNGEE. With V trimmed by 3 bases and J by 0 bases, 13 bases remained unmatched. The CDR3 is 19 amino acids. CDR3 region: CASSARGASGASSYNEQFF. The CDR3 DNA is TGTGCCAGCAGCGCCCGGGGGGCTAGCGGGGCCAGCTCCTACAATGAGCAGTTCTTC.

This rearrangement joins TRBV11-2 to TRBJ2-5; perhaps TRBD1 as D (5 bases). Trimming removed 4 bases from V and 8 bases from J, with 17 bases in between. The CDR3 is 14 residues long. In germline, CDR1 is SGHAT, CDR2 FQNNGV. The CDR3 loop is CASSSALTERTQYF. In DNA, the CDR3 is TGTGCCAGCAGCTCCGCCTTGACAGAGAGAACCCAGTACTTC.

The rearrangement uses TRBV28 and TRBJ1-2, with D possibly matching TRBD1 (5 bases). V was cut by 6 bases and J by 4 bases, with 15 bases left in between. The CDR3 runs 14 residues. The germline V gene encodes CDR1 MDHEN and CDR2 SYDVKM. This chain's CDR3 is CASSQTGVGYGYTF. Written as DNA, the CDR3 is TGTGCCAGCAGCCAAACAGGTGTGGGCTATGGCTACACCTTC.

This chain links TRBV5-4 with TRBJ2-3; D might be TRBD2 (6 bases). The CDR3 spans 15 residues. Trimming pared 4 bases from V and 0 bases from J, leaving 12 bases between. Germline V lookup: CDR1 SGHNT, CDR2 YYREEE (reference sequence). In DNA, the CDR3 is TGTGCCAGCAGCCCCGGGACTTCTAGCACAGATACGCAGTATTTT. Protein product: CASSPGTSSTDTQYF.

V and J are TRBV6-5 and TRBJ2-3; D gene ambiguous. Trimming took 0 bases from V and 7 from J, leaving 17 bases between them. Germline V gives CDR1 MNHEY, CDR2 SVGAGI. The CDR3 extends over 16 amino acids. CDR3 in amino acids: CASSYSITGSLYTQYF. CDR3 DNA: TGTGCCAGCAGTTACTCGATCACGGGTAGCTTGTATACGCAGTATTTT.

The rearrangement uses TRBV2 and TRBJ2-7; D possibly corresponds to TRBD1 (6 bases). The CDR3 has 14 residues. Trimming stripped 7 bases from V and 0 bases from J, with 13 bases between. Per the germline V gene, CDR1 is SNHLY and CDR2 is FYNNEI. DNA of the CDR3: TGTGCCAGCAAGGGGGTTACAAGCTCCTACGAGCAGTACTTC. This gives the protein CASKGVTSSYEQYF. The variable domain in full, with the rest retrieved from reference TRBV2 and TRBJ2-7, is EPEVTQTPSHQVTQMGQEVILRCVPISNHLYFYWYRQILGQKVEFLVSFYNNEISEKSEIFDDQFSVERPDGSNFTLKIRSTKLEDSAMYFCASKGVTSSYEQYFGPGTRLTVT.